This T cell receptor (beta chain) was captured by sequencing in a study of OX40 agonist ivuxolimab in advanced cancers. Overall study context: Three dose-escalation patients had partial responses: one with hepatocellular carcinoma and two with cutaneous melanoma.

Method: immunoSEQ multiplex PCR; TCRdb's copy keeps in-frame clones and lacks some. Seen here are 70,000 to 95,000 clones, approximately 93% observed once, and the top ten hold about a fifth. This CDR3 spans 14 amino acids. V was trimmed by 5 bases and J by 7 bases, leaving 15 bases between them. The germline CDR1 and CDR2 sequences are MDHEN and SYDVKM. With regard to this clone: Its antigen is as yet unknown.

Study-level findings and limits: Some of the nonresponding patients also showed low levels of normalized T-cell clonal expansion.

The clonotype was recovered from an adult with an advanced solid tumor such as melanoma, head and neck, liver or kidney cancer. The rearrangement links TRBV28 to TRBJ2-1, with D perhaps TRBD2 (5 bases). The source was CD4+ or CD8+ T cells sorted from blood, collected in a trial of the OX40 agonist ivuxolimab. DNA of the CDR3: TGTGCCAGCAGTACACCGGACTTGACGAATGAGCAGTTCTTC. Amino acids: CASSTPDLTNEQFF.